A selection of T cell receptor beta chains follows, all from one sample in a study of control samples from healthy donors and cancer patients. Profiling relied on immunoSEQ multiplex PCR, and the TCRdb table lists in-frame clones only, not all of them. Of roughly 59,000 clones listed, more than 85% are singletons. Sequencing was done on a sample of PBMCs. The receptors here all came from a man aged 35-49 years with colorectal cancer. The CDR3 runs from the conserved cysteine through the conserved F or W. A D gene is named only where the DNA matches it firmly. Clone size appears in some rows only: once, few, many, or a class for an expanded clone.

clone_size	v_call	j_call	d_call	cdr3_aa	cdr3_nt
few	TRBV7-2	TRBJ1-3	TRBD1	CASSLDRGPGNTIYF	TGTGCCAGCAGCCTAGACAGGGGGCCTGGAAACACCATATATTTT
few	TRBV15	TRBJ1-1	NA	CATSSNRATEAFF	TGTGCCACCAGCAGCAACAGGGCCACTGAAGCTTTCTTT
NA	TRBV5-1	TRBJ2-7	NA	CASRLGRGNEQYF	TGCGCCAGCAGGCTTGGACGGGGAAACGAGCAGTACTTC
NA	TRBV9	TRBJ2-7	TRBD1	CASSSGTGGDEQYF	TGTGCCAGCAGCTCCGGGACAGGGGGCGACGAGCAGTACTTC
NA	TRBV19	TRBJ1-2	NA	CASGQAPNGYTF	TGTGCCAGTGGCCAGGCCCCCAATGGCTACACCTTC
NA	TRBV5-6	TRBJ1-2	NA	CASTPGAREAPYGYTF	TGTGCCAGCACCCCCGGGGCCAGGGAGGCCCCCTATGGCTACACCTTC
NA	TRBV24-1	TRBJ2-2	TRBD2	CATSDPAGGVFGELFF	TGTGCCACCAGTGACCCAGCGGGGGGGGTCTTCGGGGAGCTGTTTTTT
NA	TRBV4-2	TRBJ1-2	NA	CASSQPGPDGRYGYTF	TGTGCCAGCAGCCAACCAGGACCGGACGGGCGATATGGCTACACCTTC
NA	TRBV24-1	TRBJ2-1	TRBD1	CATSDSARQGRQFF	TGTGCCACCAGTGATTCGGCGAGACAGGGCCGGCAGTTCTTC
NA	TRBV3-1/TRBV3-2	TRBJ1-5	NA	CASSQGSDGGNQPQHF	TGTGCCAGCAGCCAAGGGTCAGATGGGGGCAATCAGCCCCAGCATTTT
NA	TRBV20-1	TRBJ2-3	NA	CSASGYGGTDTQYF	TGCAGTGCTAGTGGGTACGGGGGTACAGATACGCAGTATTTT
few	TRBV12-3/TRBV12-4	TRBJ1-5	NA	CASRLYSNQPQHF	TGTGCCAGCAGGTTGTATAGCAATCAGCCCCAGCATTTT
NA	TRBV7-2	TRBJ2-1	NA	CASSSGRSIKEQFF	TGTGCCAGCAGCTCGGGACGGAGTATTAAGGAGCAGTTCTTC
NA	TRBV10-3	TRBJ2-2	TRBD1	CAIASGTGMAGELFF	TGTGCCATTGCTTCCGGGACAGGGATGGCCGGGGAGCTGTTTTTT